This T cell receptor beta chain stems from a study of patients and donors after allogeneic stem cell transplantation. TCRdb fed the RT-PCR reads into MiXCR, producing one record per CDR3 protein. Of about 410,000 distinct CDR3 sequences in the sample, roughly 17% were seen once. Germline CDR1 reads LGHDT; CDR2 reads YNNKEL (reference sequence). The CDR3 has 15 amino acids. V was shortened by 4 bases and J by 2 bases, with 15 bases between the two germline ends. The clonotype comes from a human donor who was either an allogeneic HSCT recipient or a stem cell or donor lymphocyte infusion donor (not recorded which). It is not recorded whose cells these are; they may come from a transplant donor. The chain combines TRBV3-1 with TRBJ2-7; D might be TRBD2 (5 bases). The sequencing input was blood, either unsorted or a sorted T cell fraction (not recorded which). CDR3 DNA sequence: TGTGCCAGCAGCCCCTCAGAGCGGCTGCCCTACGAGCAGTACTTC. It translates to CASSPSERLPYEQYF.